These T cell receptor beta chains were read from a single sample in a study of blood T cell repertoires in COVID-19. Only in-frame clones appear in the TCRdb table, and some are missing; sequencing was by immunoSEQ multiplex PCR. Of about 94,000 clones listed, under 90% are singletons. Sample: peripheral blood. The receptors here all came from a human donor in a cohort sampled during active COVID-19. Each CDR3 is given with its conserved first and last residue. A D gene is named only where the DNA matches it firmly. Not all rows give a size; the values are once, few, many and, for expanded clones, a class.

j_call clone_size d_call v_call cdr3_nt cdr3_aa
TRBJ2-4 - TRBD1 TRBV7-9 TGTGCCAGCAGCCTCCTGACAGGGGTCAAAAACATTCAGTACTTC CASSLLTGVKNIQYF
TRBJ2-7 - - TRBV5-1 TGCGCCAGCAGCTTGGTTGCGGGACCCGCCTACGAGCAGTACTTC CASSLVAGPAYEQYF
TRBJ2-1 - TRBD2 TRBV5-1 TGCGCCAGCAGCTTTCTGGCGGCGGGGGACAATGAGCAGTTCTTC CASSFLAAGDNEQFF
TRBJ2-3 - - TRBV7-9 TGTGCCAGCAGCCCCCGGAGAGACGGGATGACAGATACGCAGTATTTT CASSPRRDGMTDTQYF
TRBJ2-7 - TRBD1 TRBV19 TGTGCCAGTAGCCCAATGGGACAGGGGCGTGACTCCTACGAGCAGTACTTC CASSPMGQGRDSYEQYF
TRBJ2-5 - - TRBV12-5 TGTGCTCTTGATCGGGACTGCATCCAAGAGACCCAGTACTTC CALDRDCIQETQYF
TRBJ1-1 - TRBD1 TRBV5-4 TGTGCCAGCAGTCTGACAGGGGGCGCATCGGCTTTCTTT CASSLTGGASAFF
TRBJ2-7 few TRBD2 TRBV30 TGTGCCTGGAGCGCACGGGGCGGGAGCCACGAGCAGTACTTC CAWSARGGSHEQYF
TRBJ2-7 once TRBD2 TRBV5-6 TGTGCCAGCACCCAGGGAGGGTTCAGCGAGCAGTACTTC CASTQGGFSEQYF
TRBJ2-7 - - TRBV6-5 TGTGCCAGCAACCCTTTACACTCCTACGAGCAGTACTTC CASNPLHSYEQYF
TRBJ2-7 - TRBD1 TRBV5-1 TGCGCCAGCAGCACCGGCCGGACAGGGGATTCCTACGAGCAGTACTTC CASSTGRTGDSYEQYF
TRBJ2-5 - TRBD2 TRBV27 TGTGCCAGCAGTTCGTTTAGCGGGAGGGGGCGAGAGACCCAGTACTTC CASSSFSGRGRETQYF
TRBJ1-2 - - TRBV20-1 TGCAGTGCTAGTGTGGGGGCGGGCTATGGCTACACCTTC CSASVGAGYGYTF
TRBJ2-7 - TRBD2 TRBV4-1 TGCGCCAGCAGCCCCGGACTAGCGAGCTCCTACGAGCAGTACTTC CASSPGLASSYEQYF
TRBJ2-5 - TRBD1 TRBV5-1 TGCGCCAGCAGCCAGGACAGGGCCGAGACCCAGTACTTC CASSQDRAETQYF
TRBJ2-2 - - TRBV6-5 TGTGCCAGTTGCTCTCTCGGCACCGGGGAGCTGTTTTTT CASCSLGTGELFF
TRBJ1-2 - - TRBV25-1 TGTGCCAGCAGTGGTTACAGTAACTATGGCTACACCTTC CASSGYSNYGYTF
TRBJ1-6 - - TRBV2 TGTGCCAGCAGGGGGGACTCCTATCCCCTCCACTTT CASRGDSYPLHF
TRBJ2-3 - TRBD2 TRBV7-2 TGTGCCAGCAGCCCCAGGACTAGCGGGCCTAGCACAGATACGCAGTATTTT CASSPRTSGPSTDTQYF
TRBJ1-1 - - TRBV12-3/TRBV12-4 TGTGCCAGCAGTTTATCGGGGGGTGCAGCTTTCTTT CASSLSGGAAFF
TRBJ2-4 - TRBD1 TRBV30 TGTGCCTGGAGCCGGGACAGGCAAAACATTCAGTACTTC CAWSRDRQNIQYF
TRBJ1-6 - TRBD1 TRBV6-5 TGTGCCAGCGGGCCGGGACAGGGGAATTCACCCCTCCACTTT CASGPGQGNSPLHF
TRBJ1-2 - TRBD1 TRBV7-9 TGTGCCAGCAGCATAGTGACAGGGGGAGAGGGCTACACCTTC CASSIVTGGEGYTF
TRBJ1-1 - - TRBV5-1 TGCGCCAGCAGCTTGGCCGACAGCCGAATTGAAGCTTTCTTT CASSLADSRIEAFF
TRBJ1-2 - TRBD1 TRBV28 TGTGCCAGCAGTTCTCAGGACAGGGTGTTTGGCTACACCTTC CASSSQDRVFGYTF
TRBJ1-2 - TRBD1 TRBV7-2 TGTGCCAGCAGCTTAGTATGGGACAGGGGTGATGGCTACACCTTC CASSLVWDRGDGYTF
TRBJ2-3 - TRBD2 TRBV6-6 TGTGCCAGCAGTTGGACTAGCGGTACTAGCACAGATACGCAGTATTTT CASSWTSGTSTDTQYF
TRBJ2-5 - - TRBV18 TGTGCCAGCTCCCTCGTGAGTCAAGAGACCCAGTACTTC CASSLVSQETQYF
TRBJ1-1 - - TRBV28 TGTGCCAGCAGACCCTCTACAGGGCCGGGGGCTTTCTTT CASRPSTGPGAFF
TRBJ1-1 - - TRBV28 TGTGCCAGCAGTTTTGAAACCGGTGGTCGTCGTGAAGCTTTCTTT CASSFETGGRREAFF
TRBJ2-2 - - TRBV3-1/TRBV3-2 TGTGCCAGTCGGAGGGAAGACGGGGAGCTGTTTTTT CASRREDGELFF
TRBJ1-2 - - TRBV6-6 TGTGCCAGCAGTTACTCTACAGGCATCCTCGGAGGCTACACCTTC CASSYSTGILGGYTF
TRBJ2-1 - TRBD2 TRBV3-1/TRBV3-2 TGTGCCAGCAGCCAAGAGGGACTAGCGGGAGGGTTGTCCTACAATGAGCAGTTCTTC CASSQEGLAGGLSYNEQFF
TRBJ1-2 - - TRBV28 TGTGCCAGCAGTTTACCTATCGGGTCAGGGGTTGGCTACACCTTC CASSLPIGSGVGYTF
TRBJ1-3 few - TRBV19 TGTGCCAGTAGTACTCGGACAGACACCATATATTTT CASSTRTDTIYF